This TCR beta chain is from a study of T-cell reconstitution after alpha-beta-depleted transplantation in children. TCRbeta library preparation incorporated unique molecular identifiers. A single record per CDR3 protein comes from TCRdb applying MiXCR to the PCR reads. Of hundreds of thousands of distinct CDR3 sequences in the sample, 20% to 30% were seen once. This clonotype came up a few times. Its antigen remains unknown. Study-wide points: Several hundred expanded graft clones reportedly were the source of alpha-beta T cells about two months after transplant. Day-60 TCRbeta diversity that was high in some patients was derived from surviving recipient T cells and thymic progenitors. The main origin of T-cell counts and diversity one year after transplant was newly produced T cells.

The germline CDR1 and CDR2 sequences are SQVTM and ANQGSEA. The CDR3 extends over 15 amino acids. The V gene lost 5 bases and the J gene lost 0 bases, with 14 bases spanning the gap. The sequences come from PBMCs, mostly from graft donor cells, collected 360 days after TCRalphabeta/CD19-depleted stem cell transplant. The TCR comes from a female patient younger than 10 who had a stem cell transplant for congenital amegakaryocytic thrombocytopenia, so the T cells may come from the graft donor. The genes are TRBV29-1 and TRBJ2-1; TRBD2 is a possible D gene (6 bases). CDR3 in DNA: TGCAGCGTTCCACATAGCGGTAGCTCCTACAATGAGCAGTTCTTC. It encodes CSVPHSGSSYNEQFF.